Listed below are T cell receptor beta chains from one sample, sequenced in a study of blood T cell repertoires in COVID-19. Using immunoSEQ multiplex PCR, the repertoire was profiled, and TCRdb retains in-frame clones only, with some absent. In the table there are about 200,000 clones, roughly 90% of which are singletons. Sequenced material: peripheral blood. The receptor source for this set is a woman aged 45-65 years with acute or convalescent COVID-19. Each CDR3 is given with its conserved first and last residue. D genes are given only for firm matches. The size field is filled for only some rows; it gives once, few, many or a size class.

NA	TRBV7-2	NA	TRBJ1-4	CASSVRGPSGEKLFF	TGTGCCAGCAGCGTCAGGGGCCCTTCAGGGGAAAAACTGTTTTTT
NA	TRBV7-9	NA	TRBJ1-1	CASSPPVRPTEAFF	TGTGCCAGCAGCCCCCCCGTCCGTCCCACTGAAGCTTTCTTT
TRBD2	TRBV11-3	once	TRBJ2-3	CASSPLAVYTDTQYF	TGTGCCAGCAGCCCCCTAGCGGTCTACACAGATACGCAGTATTTT
TRBD1	TRBV6-5	NA	TRBJ2-1	CASSRDRTYNEQFF	TGTGCCAGCAGCCGGGACAGGACCTACAATGAGCAGTTCTTC
TRBD1	TRBV5-1	few	TRBJ2-7	CASSLWTGASYEQYF	TGCGCCAGCAGCTTGTGGACAGGGGCCTCCTACGAGCAGTACTTC
NA	TRBV5-1	NA	TRBJ1-6	CASSLQGFSDSPLHF	TGCGCCAGCAGCTTGCAGGGGTTCTCCGATTCACCCCTCCACTTT
NA	TRBV19	NA	TRBJ2-4	CASSVTGVAKNIQYF	TGTGCCAGTAGTGTGACAGGAGTAGCCAAAAACATTCAGTACTTC
TRBD1	TRBV5-6	NA	TRBJ1-5	CASSLFGTGGFFNQPQHF	TGTGCCAGCAGCTTGTTTGGGACAGGGGGCTTTTTCAATCAGCCCCAGCATTTT
TRBD1	TRBV7-2	NA	TRBJ2-7	CASSSTGQVNLYEQYF	TGTGCCAGCAGCTCGACGGGACAGGTCAACTTATACGAGCAGTACTTC
NA	TRBV2	NA	TRBJ1-4	CASSDGAGEKLFF	TGTGCCAGCAGTGACGGAGCAGGGGAAAAACTGTTTTTT